These 25 T cell receptor beta chains share one sample of origin, sequenced in a study of cytomegalovirus exposure and HLA in healthy donors (dated by TCRdb to 2016 to 2017). The method was the immunoSEQ multiplex PCR assay. The multiplex PCR relied on a mix of 60 forward primers for TCR Vbeta segments and 13 reverse primers for TCR Jbeta segments. TCRdb mirrors the immuneACCESS table, restricted to in-frame sequences. Some clones are absent from its copies; in checked studies, under half trace to an unresolved V gene, and the reason for the others is unknown. The sample table holds approximately 110,000 clones, of which less than 80% were seen once. Together, the top ten hold 3.5% to 4% of the sample. Sequences were obtained from PBMCs. All receptors derive from a man aged 30 to 45 in good health and CMV-seropositive.

This chain joins TRBV9 and TRBJ2-2; 10 bases line up with TRBD2. The germline CDR1 and CDR2 sequences are SGDLS and YYNGEE. This CDR3 is built from 16 residues. V lost 4 bases to trimming and J lost 0 bases; unmatched junction nucleotides: 3. The chain's CDR3 is CASSLTSGANTGELFF. The DNA of the CDR3 is TGTGCCAGCAGCTTAACTAGCGGGGCGAACACCGGGGAGCTGTTTTTT.

The chain is built from TRBV5-1 and TRBJ2-3, with 7 bases that match TRBD1. Germline V gene lookup returns CDR1 SGHRS and CDR2 YFSETQ. The CDR3 has 16 residues. V gave up 2 bases and J gave up 1 base; unmatched junction bases: 7. The CDR3, as DNA: TGCGCCAGCAGCTTCACGAGGGGGCCCGGCACAGATACGCAGTATTTT. It encodes CASSFTRGPGTDTQYF.

The rearrangement uses TRBV6-6 and TRBJ1-5; D gene uncertain. This CDR3 has 13 residues. Germline CDR1 and CDR2: MNHNY and SVGAGI (reference sequence). V shed 6 bases and J shed 9 bases, with 15 bases lying between them. This chain's CDR3 is CASSQHPLGPQHF. In DNA, the CDR3 is TGTGCCAGCAGCCAACACCCTCTAGGGCCCCAGCATTTT.

In this sample, this clone turned up a few times. The rearrangement links TRBV7-2 to TRBJ1-2, with D possibly matching TRBD1 (5 bases). CDR3 length equals 15 residues. Germline V lookup: CDR1 SGHTA, CDR2 FQGNSA. Trimming took 1 base from V and 0 from J, leaving 9 bases between them. As DNA, the CDR3 is TGTGCCAGCAGCTTAGGGCAGGGCCCTAACTATGGCTACACCTTC. It is translated as CASSLGQGPNYGYTF.

A single count supports this clone. This chain joins TRBV30 and TRBJ2-7, with D possibly matching TRBD2 (6 bases). The CDR3 consists of 13 residues. CDR1 GTSNPN and CDR2 SVGIG come from the germline V gene (reference sequence). Trimming shortened V by 2 bases and J by 2 bases, and 10 bases separated the two germline ends. In DNA form, the CDR3 reads TGTGCCTGGAGTCGGGGGTCGACCTACGAGCAGTACTTC. This encodes CAWSRGSTYEQYF.

The chain carries TRBV5-1 and TRBJ1-6, with 8 positions matching TRBD1. This CDR3 is built from 14 residues. Looked up from germline, CDR1 is SGHRS and CDR2 is YFSETQ. V shed 1 base, J shed 10 bases, and the junction held 4 bases outside the gene matches. The CDR3 DNA reads as TGCGCCAGCAGCTTGAACAGGGGGAGATCACCCCTCCACTTT. It specifies CASSLNRGRSPLHF.

V gene TRBV4-2 combines with J gene TRBJ1-3; D perhaps matches TRBD1 (6 bases). Trimming removed 5 bases from V and 8 bases from J, with 22 bases in between. The CDR3 length is 16 residues. Germline assignment: CDR1 LGHNA and CDR2 YNFKEQ. The chain's CDR3 is CASSFGSGGELHTIYF. The CDR3, as DNA: TGTGCCAGCAGCTTCGGGTCGGGGGGCGAGCTCCACACCATATATTTT.

The CDR3 loop is CASSLVLGHGYTF. The CDR3 nucleotides are TGTGCCAGCAGCTTAGTACTGGGGCACGGCTACACCTTC. This chain connects TRBV11-2 to TRBJ1-2, with a possible D match to TRBD1 (5 bases). Trimming cost V 1 base and J 8 bases, with 11 bases left between them. Germline assignment: CDR1 SGHAT and CDR2 FQNNGV. The CDR3 has 13 amino acids.

The V call is TRBV5-1, the J call TRBJ1-2; D is uncertain. From germline, CDR1 is SGHRS and CDR2 YFSETQ. With 0 bases removed from V and 8 bases from J, the gap between germline ends came to 8 bases. The CDR3 length is 12 residues. Here the CDR3 reads CASSLAGEGYTF. The CDR3 DNA follows: TGCGCCAGCAGCTTGGCCGGGGAGGGCTACACCTTC.

J is TRBJ2-2 and V is TRBV12-5; D might be TRBD1 (5 bases). V was shortened by 5 bases and J by 2 bases, with 12 bases between the two germline ends. This CDR3 is built from 15 residues. Germline loops: CDR1 LGHNT, CDR2 FRNRAP. CDR3: CASGATVYNTGELFF. Here the CDR3 DNA reads TGTGCTAGTGGTGCGACAGTCTATAACACCGGGGAGCTGTTTTTT.

V usage is TRBV7-8 and J usage is TRBJ2-1, with TRBD2 identical over 8 bases. The CDR3 covers 15 residues. Germline trimming cut 6 bases from V and 3 bases from J; bases unmatched to any gene: 7. CDR1 and CDR2 from the germline V gene are SGHVS and FQNEAQ. In DNA form, the CDR3 reads TGTGCCAGCAGTCCCGCCGGGAGGGGCTACAATGAGCAGTTCTTC. It is translated as CASSPAGRGYNEQFF. Filled out from reference TRBV7-8 and TRBJ2-1, the complete variable domain reads GAGVSQSPRYKVAKRGQDVALRCDPISGHVSLFWYQQALGQGPEFLTYFQNEAQLDKSGLPSDRFFAERPEGSVSTLKIQRTQQEDSAVYLCASSPAGRGYNEQFFGPGTRLTVL.

The chain uses TRBV6-5 and TRBJ1-2; possibly TRBD1 for D (6 bases). Trimming cost V 1 base and J 8 bases, with 17 bases left between them. This CDR3 contains 15 residues. Germline V gene data show CDR1 as MNHEY and CDR2 as SVGAGI. The CDR3 region is CASSYWERGFRGYTF. The CDR3 DNA reads TGTGCCAGCAGTTACTGGGAGAGGGGGTTTCGGGGCTACACCTTC.

This clone has a single count. The genes are TRBV6-5 and TRBJ1-5, with D possibly TRBD1 on 5 matching bases. The V gene lost 5 bases and the J gene lost 3 bases, with 8 bases spanning the gap. This CDR3 has 13 amino acids. Germline lookup yields CDR1 MNHEY and CDR2 SVGAGI. Here the CDR3 DNA reads TGTGCCAGCAGTGGAGGGGCCAATCAGCCCCAGCATTTT. This sequence encodes CASSGGANQPQHF.

The CDR3 loop is CASSPARGGYEQYF. Written as DNA, the CDR3 is TGTGCCAGCTCACCCGCAAGGGGGGGCTACGAGCAGTACTTC. The chain combines TRBV18 with TRBJ2-7; TRBD2 might be the D (7 bases). The V gene's germline CDR1 is KGHSH and CDR2 LQKENI. V was pared by 3 bases and J by 3 bases, with 12 bases between. CDR3 length: 14 residues.

The gene calls are TRBV7-3 and TRBJ2-5; 9 nucleotides align to TRBD2. Germline V gene data show CDR1 as SGHTA and CDR2 as FQGTGA. The J segment lost 5 bases and the V segment lost 5 bases, leaving 9 bases of the junction unmatched. This CDR3 has 15 residues. The CDR3, as DNA: TGTGCCAGCAGCCCGAGGGGCGGGGGGGTGGAGACCCAGTACTTC. Amino acid sequence: CASSPRGGGVETQYF. The variable domain in full, with the rest retrieved from reference TRBV7-3 and TRBJ2-5, is GAGVSQTPSNKVTEKGKYVELRCDPISGHTALYWYRQSLGQGPEFLIYFQGTGAADDSGLPNDRFFAVRPEGSVSTLKIQRTERGDSAVYLCASSPRGGGVETQYFGPGTRLLVL.

This sequence joins TRBV28 and TRBJ1-5; D is possibly TRBD1 (5 bases). V was pared by 6 bases and J by 0 bases, with 18 bases between. The CDR3 is 17 residues long. Per the germline V gene, CDR1 is MDHEN and CDR2 is SYDVKM. CDR3 nucleotide sequence: TGTGCCAGCAGCCCTTCGATAGACAGTTATAGCAATCAGCCCCAGCATTTT. Amino acids: CASSPSIDSYSNQPQHF.

This clone was counted between two and nine times. The chain employs TRBV27 and TRBJ2-5; 11 positions match TRBD1. CDR1 is MNHEY and CDR2 is SMNVEV in the germline V gene (reference sequence). With V trimmed by 9 bases and J by 4 bases, 13 bases remained unmatched. The CDR3 has 16 amino acids. CDR3 loop: CASRGTGGGRRETQYF. The CDR3 nucleotides read TGTGCCAGTAGAGGGACAGGGGGGGGGAGAAGAGAGACCCAGTACTTC.

This chain uses TRBV15 with TRBJ2-5, with 7 bases lining up with TRBD2. V dropped 1 base and J dropped 7; count of bases not matched to a gene: 9. The CDR3 extends over 15 amino acids. Germline-derived CDR1 and CDR2 are LNHNV and YYDKDF (reference sequence). The CDR3 sequence: CATSRVGGLGGTQYF. Written as DNA, the CDR3 is TGTGCCACCAGCAGAGTGGGAGGGCTCGGCGGGACCCAGTACTTC.

The genes are TRBV4-2 and TRBJ2-3; D gene uncertain. CDR1 is LGHNA and CDR2 is YNFKEQ in the germline V gene. The CDR3 spans 14 residues. Trimming shortened V by 0 bases and J by 3 bases, and 7 bases separated the two germline ends. Here the CDR3 DNA reads TGTGCCAGCAGCCAAGATCCCAGAACAGATACGCAGTATTTT. This translates into CASSQDPRTDTQYF.

This chain uses TRBV12-5 with TRBJ1-2; 8 nucleotides agree with TRBD1. Germline trimming cut 0 bases from V and 8 bases from J; bases unmatched to any gene: 5. Germline loops: CDR1 LGHNT, CDR2 FRNRAP. This CDR3 region has 14 residues. The CDR3 region has the DNA TGTGCTAGTGGTTTGGTACCAGGGGGCCAAGGCTACACCTTC. Translated, it gives CASGLVPGGQGYTF.

The chain employs TRBV4-1 and TRBJ2-1; TRBD1 agrees at 10 bases. J was trimmed by 3 bases and V by 3 bases; bases with no gene match: 5. CDR1 and CDR2 (germline): MGHRA, YSYEKL. The CDR3 is 16 residues long. CDR3 residues: CASSQFGQGGYNEQFF. The CDR3 nucleotides are TGCGCCAGCAGCCAGTTCGGACAGGGGGGCTACAATGAGCAGTTCTTC.

The count of this clone is one. The chain joins TRBV5-8 to TRBJ1-2; D is unclear. The CDR3 runs to 15 residues. CDR1 SGHTS and CDR2 YDEGEE come from the germline V gene. Trimming left V 1 base short and J 6 bases short, with 16 bases between. This CDR3 reads CASSLSWAGVDGYTF. DNA for the CDR3: TGTGCCAGCAGCTTGTCCTGGGCAGGTGTCGATGGCTACACCTTC.

V usage is TRBV27 and J usage is TRBJ2-1; D might be TRBD2 (6 bases). Germline V gives CDR1 MNHEY, CDR2 SMNVEV (reference sequence). V was cut by 2 bases and J by 9 bases, with 11 bases left in between. This CDR3 contains 13 residues. The CDR3, as DNA: TGTGCCAGCAGTTTAAAGGCGGGGATTGAGCAGTTCTTC. It translates to CASSLKAGIEQFF.

This clone was seen once. The V call is TRBV5-6, the J call TRBJ2-7, with 10 bases fitting TRBD1. V lost 3 bases and J lost 5; bases outside the gene matches: 8. This CDR3 has 15 residues. Germline V gene data show CDR1 as SGHDT and CDR2 as YYEEEE. CDR3 residues: CASSSPLGTGDEQYF. CDR3 sequence (DNA): TGTGCCAGCAGCTCCCCGTTAGGGACAGGGGACGAGCAGTACTTC.

V is TRBV6-4 and J is TRBJ1-6; 12 nucleotides match TRBD1. The CDR3 length is 15 residues. In germline, CDR1 is MRHNA, CDR2 SNTAGT. J gave up 9 bases and V 5 bases, and 5 bases lay outside the gene matches. CDR3 residues: CASSPQGQGASPLHF. The CDR3 nucleotides read TGTGCCAGCAGTCCCCAGGGACAGGGGGCTTCACCCCTCCACTTT.